This TCR beta chain is from a study of blood T cell repertoires in COVID-19. Background on the study: Some COVID-19 samples were acute and others convalescent; all came from the United States, Italy and Spain. T cells, B-cell-depleted T cells, or PBMCs provided the cDNA or gDNA that served as material.

Original processing methods: Reference gene primer amplification gave nucleated cell count estimates. Repertoires were generated with immunoSEQ multiplex PCR, while TCRdb's copy carries only in-frame clones and drops some. V, J and clone size derive from that table, while D and trimming were established from the DNA sequence. The table includes over 95,000 clones, roughly 85% detected once. This CDR3 is built from 14 residues. V dropped 5 bases and J dropped 2; count of bases not matched to a gene: 3. Germline CDR1 SGHNT, CDR2 YYREEE (reference sequence). The sample was peripheral blood. The TCR originated in a human donor in a cohort sampled during active COVID-19. The J gene is TRBJ1-4, the V gene TRBV5-4, with TRBD1 matching 7 bases. CDR3 loop: CASSMTGTNEKLFF. CDR3 DNA sequence: TGTGCCAGCAGTATGACAGGGACTAATGAAAAACTGTTTTTT. Complete variable domain (other parts from reference TRBV5-4 and TRBJ1-4): ETGVTQSPTHLIKTRGQQVTLRCSSQSGHNTVSWYQQALGQGPQFIFQYYREEENGRGNFPPRFSGLQFPNYSSELNVNALELDDSALYLCASSMTGTNEKLFFGSGTQLSVL.